The 25 T cell receptor beta chains presented below share a single source sample, sequenced in a study of blood T cell repertoires in COVID-19. TCRdb's table, derived via immunoSEQ multiplex PCR, lists solely in-frame clones and lacks some. The table includes roughly 340,000 clones, 87% detected once. Source material: peripheral blood. Receptors originate from a woman between 45 and 60 years old with COVID-19, enrolled during active disease.

For this clone: This same CDR3 is encoded by further DNA sequences in the sample. This rearrangement joins TRBV19 to TRBJ1-1; 7 bases agree with TRBD1. The trim removed 3 bases at V and 1 base at J, leaving 2 bases unmatched. CDR3 length equals 14 residues. Looked up from germline, CDR1 is LNHDA and CDR2 is SQIVND (reference sequence). DNA for the CDR3: TGTGCCAGTAGTATCGGGGACAGGAACACTGAAGCTTTCTTT. It yields the protein CASSIGDRNTEAFF. Full variable domain (outside the CDR3, taken from reference TRBV19 and TRBJ1-1): DGGITQSPKYLFRKEGQNVTLSCEQNLNHDAMYWYRQDPGQGLRLIYYSQIVNDFQKGDIAEGYSVSREKKESFPLTVTSAQKNPTAFYLCASSIGDRNTEAFFGQGTRLTVV.

The count of this clone is one. V is TRBV28 and J is TRBJ2-5, with D tentatively TRBD2 (7 bases). Per germline, CDR1 MDHEN and CDR2 SYDVKM. Trimming took 5 bases from V and 4 from J, leaving 17 bases between them. This CDR3 spans 15 amino acids. CDR3 region: CASSPNRGAGETQYF. In DNA, the CDR3 is TGTGCCAGCAGTCCGAATCGGGGGGCTGGAGAGACCCAGTACTTC.

The chain carries TRBV11-2 and TRBJ1-2; TRBD1 matches at 11 bases. With 5 bases clipped from V and 7 bases from J, the junction kept 3 bases outside the gene matches. CDR1 and CDR2 (germline): SGHAT, FQNNGV. The CDR3 consists of 13 residues. The CDR3 coding sequence is TGTGCCAGCAGCGCGGGGACAGGGGGTGGCTACACCTTC. It is translated as CASSAGTGGGYTF.

V is TRBV19 and J is TRBJ2-7; 10 positions match TRBD1. Per the germline V gene, CDR1 is LNHDA and CDR2 is SQIVND (reference sequence). With 2 bases clipped from V and 3 bases from J, the junction kept 7 bases outside the gene matches. This CDR3 is 16 amino acids long. This CDR3 reads CASSIFSGTGDYEQYF. The CDR3 nucleotides are TGTGCCAGTAGTATATTCAGCGGGACAGGGGACTACGAGCAGTACTTC.

This chain links TRBV9 with TRBJ2-7; tentatively, D is TRBD1 (5 bases). CDR1 and CDR2 (germline): SGDLS, YYNGEE. V was trimmed by 0 bases and J by 3 bases, leaving 13 bases between them. The CDR3 covers 15 residues. The CDR3 loop is CASSVVPGQDYEQYF. The DNA of the CDR3 is TGTGCCAGCAGCGTAGTTCCCGGACAAGACTACGAGCAGTACTTC.

The chain couples TRBV3-1 (or the pseudogene TRBV3-2) to TRBJ2-7; D may be TRBD1 (5 bases). Deletions cut 1 base from V and 4 bases from J, with 14 bases between. Looked up from germline, CDR1 is LGHDT and CDR2 is YNNKEL (reference sequence). CDR3 length equals 15 residues. The DNA of the CDR3 is TGTGCCAGCAGCCAAGGCCCAGGGCATTGGTACGAGCAGTACTTC. Translation gives CASSQGPGHWYEQYF.

The chain joins TRBV4-1 to TRBJ2-1; 9 bases are shared with TRBD2. From germline, CDR1 is MGHRA and CDR2 YSYEKL. This CDR3 is 18 amino acids long. V was clipped by 1 base and J by 3 bases; unmatched bases: 10. DNA of the CDR3: TGCGCCAGCAGCCAAGGCGGGAGGGCGTACTCGGTCTACAATGAGCAGTTCTTC. This codes for CASSQGGRAYSVYNEQFF.

The chain couples TRBV9 to TRBJ2-7; 16 bases align to TRBD2. There are 18 residues in the CDR3. The germline V gene encodes CDR1 SGDLS and CDR2 YYNGEE. Trimming cost V 0 bases and J 3 bases; bases outside gene matches: 6. The CDR3: CASSVGTGTSGRGYEQYF. Written as DNA, the CDR3 is TGTGCCAGCAGCGTAGGGACGGGGACTAGCGGGAGGGGCTACGAGCAGTACTTC.

The J gene is TRBJ2-1, the V gene TRBV6-2 or TRBV6-3, with 14 bases fitting TRBD2. Trimming took 3 bases from V and 9 from J; bases not matched to a gene: 4. Germline CDR1 is MNHEY and CDR2 is SVGEGT. The CDR3 spans 15 residues. The CDR3 reads CASSYRTSGRIEQFF. CDR3 DNA: TGTGCCAGCAGTTATCGGACTAGCGGGAGGATTGAGCAGTTCTTC.

The chain uses TRBV5-4 and TRBJ2-5, with D possibly being TRBD1 (5 bases). The germline V gene encodes CDR1 SGHNT and CDR2 YYREEE (reference sequence). V shed 0 bases and J shed 4 bases, with 10 bases lying between them. This CDR3 comprises 14 residues. CDR3 sequence reads: CASSLVPGRETQYF. Written as DNA, the CDR3 is TGTGCCAGCAGCTTGGTACCAGGGCGAGAGACCCAGTACTTC.

The chain recombines TRBV19 with TRBJ2-3, with 8 bases that match TRBD2. The CDR3 length is 17 residues. Unmatched junction bases numbered 11, after V lost 6 bases and J lost 0 bases. Germline V CDR1 and CDR2: LNHDA, SQIVND (reference sequence). Here the CDR3 DNA reads TGTGCCAGTAGCAGGATAGCGGGATCGAGGAGCACAGATACGCAGTATTTT. Protein sequence: CASSRIAGSRSTDTQYF.

This rearrangement joins TRBV5-1 to TRBJ2-3; weak D call: TRBD2 (5 bases). This CDR3 contains 14 residues. Trimming removed 3 bases from V and 2 bases from J, with 10 bases in between. The germline CDR1 and CDR2 sequences are SGHRS and YFSETQ. The CDR3 region is CASSSTKTTDTQYF. CDR3 DNA sequence: TGCGCCAGCAGCTCGACTAAGACCACAGATACGCAGTATTTT.

The rearrangement links TRBV18 to TRBJ2-2; TRBD2 matches 8 bases. CDR1 is KGHSH and CDR2 is LQKENI in the germline V gene. V lost 1 base to trimming and J lost 2 bases; unmatched junction nucleotides: 9. The CDR3 consists of 18 residues. The CDR3: CASSPRMAGGPNTGELFF. As DNA, the CDR3 is TGTGCCAGCTCACCACGAATGGCGGGAGGACCTAACACCGGGGAGCTGTTTTTT.

This clone was recorded a few times. This rearrangement joins TRBV6-4 to TRBJ2-2; D is uncertain. V lost 4 bases and J lost 3, with 9 bases in between. The CDR3 sequence is 14 residues long. Germline lookup yields CDR1 MRHNA and CDR2 SNTAGT. The DNA for the CDR3 is TGTGCCAGCAGTGCAAAGCTCGACACCGGGGAGCTGTTTTTT. This encodes CASSAKLDTGELFF.

The rearrangement joins TRBV5-6 to TRBJ1-2; 8 bases agree with TRBD1. J lost 0 bases, V lost 0 bases, and 10 bases had no gene match. The length of the CDR3 is 18 residues. Germline CDR1 reads SGHDT; CDR2 reads YYEEEE. The CDR3 here is CASSLAFKGTGTNYGYTF. CDR3 DNA: TGTGCCAGCAGCTTGGCCTTTAAGGGGACAGGCACTAACTATGGCTACACCTTC.

This chain joins TRBV19 and TRBJ2-7; D not resolved. Germline V gene lookup returns CDR1 LNHDA and CDR2 SQIVND (reference sequence). Trimming cost V 1 base and J 4 bases, with 14 bases left between them. There are 15 residues in the CDR3. This CDR3 is CASSIGAGTPYEQYF. The CDR3 DNA is TGTGCCAGTAGTATAGGGGCAGGCACCCCTTACGAGCAGTACTTC.

The chain couples TRBV5-1 to TRBJ2-7; D gene uncertain. The CDR3 is 18 amino acids. The germline CDR1 and CDR2 sequences are SGHRS and YFSETQ. Trimming stripped 2 bases from V and 0 bases from J, with 21 bases between. The CDR3 nucleotides are TGCGCCAGCAGCTTTAACCCTAAGGATACAGCCCTCTCCTACGAGCAGTACTTC. It is translated as CASSFNPKDTALSYEQYF.

The V gene is TRBV5-6, the J gene TRBJ2-4, with TRBD1 matching 8 bases. Trimming cost V 3 bases and J 4 bases; bases outside gene matches: 6. Per the germline V gene, CDR1 is SGHDT and CDR2 is YYEEEE. There are 15 residues in the CDR3. Written as DNA, the CDR3 is TGTGCCAGCAGCTGGGTAGACAGGGGAAAAAACATTCAGTACTTC. This codes for CASSWVDRGKNIQYF.

The rearrangement links TRBV5-1 to TRBJ1-2, with TRBD1 matching 9 bases. Germline V CDR1 and CDR2: SGHRS, YFSETQ. The CDR3 has 16 residues. Trimming removed 0 bases from V and 2 bases from J; junction bases left unmatched: 5. CDR3 coding DNA: TGCGCCAGCAGCTTGGCCGGGACAGGGCGGAACTATGGCTACACCTTC. The encoded protein is CASSLAGTGRNYGYTF.

This clone was recorded once. The genes are TRBV27 and TRBJ2-7; 9 positions agree with TRBD2. Germline CDR1 and CDR2: MNHEY and SMNVEV (reference sequence). After removal of 2 bases from V and 6 bases from J, the junction contained 5 bases not matched to a gene. The CDR3 extends over 14 amino acids. CDR3 DNA sequence: TGTGCCAGCAGTTTAGGGGGCGGGAGGGCCGAGCAGTACTTC. Residues: CASSLGGGRAEQYF.

This clone was observed once. This rearrangement joins TRBV5-6 to TRBJ1-2; 7 bases agree with TRBD1. The V and J ends lost 3 bases and 4 bases, in that order; junction bases with no gene match: 6. Germline V CDR1 and CDR2: SGHDT, YYEEEE. The CDR3 is 14 amino acids. CDR3 protein: CASSSWDRVYGYTF. CDR3 in DNA: TGTGCCAGCAGCTCCTGGGACAGAGTCTATGGCTACACCTTC.

This chain links TRBV5-8 with TRBJ1-2, with D uncertain. CDR1 SGHTS and CDR2 YDEGEE come from the germline V gene. V was shortened by 2 bases and J by 4 bases, with 12 bases between the two germline ends. The CDR3 sequence is 14 residues long. CDR3 region: CASSFALAVYGYTF. Here the CDR3 DNA reads TGTGCCAGCAGCTTTGCCTTGGCAGTCTATGGCTACACCTTC.

The rearrangement uses TRBV7-9 and TRBJ2-2; D is possibly TRBD1 (5 bases). In germline, CDR1 is SEHNR, CDR2 FQNEAQ (reference sequence). This CDR3 region has 15 residues. Trimming removed 5 bases from V and 5 bases from J, with 15 bases in between. The CDR3 sequence is CASSQRKGATGELFF. The CDR3 DNA reads TGTGCCAGCAGCCAACGAAAAGGGGCGACCGGGGAGCTGTTTTTT.

The chain is built from TRBV9 and TRBJ1-3; unclear D gene. The V gene lost 4 bases and the J gene lost 4 bases, with 12 bases spanning the gap. Germline V CDR1 and CDR2: SGDLS, YYNGEE. The CDR3 is 14 amino acids. CDR3 sequence reads: CASSPGWPGNTIYF. In DNA, the CDR3 is TGTGCCAGCAGCCCCGGGTGGCCGGGAAACACCATATATTTT.

V and J are TRBV2 and TRBJ2-2, with 8 positions matching TRBD2. This CDR3 is 15 amino acids long. The V gene end was trimmed by 6 bases and the J gene end by 10 bases; junction bases not matched to a gene: 13. Germline lookup yields CDR1 SNHLY and CDR2 FYNNEI. Written as DNA, the CDR3 is TGTGCCAGCAGGATTTCGAGCGGGAGTTCCGTGGAGCTGTTTTTT. Translating it yields CASRISSGSSVELFF.